This T cell receptor beta chain is drawn from a study of T cells in Graves' hyperthyroidism and ophthalmopathy. The V gene's germline CDR1 is MNHNS and CDR2 SASEGT. This CDR3 spans 17 amino acids. The V end was cut by 5 bases, the J end by 7 bases, with 21 bases between. As to this clonotype: As the CDR3 is not closed by the conserved phenylalanine or tryptophan, this likely results from a read error.

Amplification yielded TCR beta CDR3 regions, with RNA transcripts as the source. First-round RT-PCR targeting the TCR CDR3 was performed with the HTBI primer set. MiXCR was run by TCRdb on the multiplex PCR reads, yielding one entry per CDR3 protein. The data show around 420,000 distinct CDR3 sequences, about a sixth seen once. The genes are TRBV6-1 and TRBJ1-6, with D possibly matching TRBD1 (5 bases). The sample consisted of blood. This TCR was sampled from a young woman with Graves' hyperthyroidism. The CDR3 is CASSLNGFGRGNSPLHS. The DNA for the CDR3 is TGTGCCAGCAGTCTAAACGGCTTCGGAAGGGGCAATTCACCCCTCCACTCT.